The present T cell receptor (beta chain) was sequenced within a study of T-cell reconstitution after alpha-beta-depleted transplantation in children. Researchers prepared the TCRbeta library using unique molecular identifiers, the study reports. TCRdb redid the calling of the PCR reads with MiXCR, one entry per CDR3 protein. The sample has roughly 190,000 distinct CDR3 sequences, approximately 14% seen once. Germline values: CDR1 DFQATT, CDR2 SNEGSKA (reference sequence). CDR3 size: 15 residues. With 0 bases clipped from V and 5 bases from J, the junction kept 5 bases outside the gene matches. Many counts were recorded for this clonotype.

This sequence was found in a human donor who donated a stem cell graft to a child with acute lymphoblastic leukemia. The sample consisted of PBMCs from the stem cell graft donor, taken from the stem cell graft. The chain couples TRBV20-1 to TRBJ2-5; 11 bases line up with TRBD2. Here the CDR3 reads CSARDSGRAEETQYF. CDR3 DNA: TGCAGTGCTAGAGATAGCGGGAGGGCCGAGGAGACCCAGTACTTC.